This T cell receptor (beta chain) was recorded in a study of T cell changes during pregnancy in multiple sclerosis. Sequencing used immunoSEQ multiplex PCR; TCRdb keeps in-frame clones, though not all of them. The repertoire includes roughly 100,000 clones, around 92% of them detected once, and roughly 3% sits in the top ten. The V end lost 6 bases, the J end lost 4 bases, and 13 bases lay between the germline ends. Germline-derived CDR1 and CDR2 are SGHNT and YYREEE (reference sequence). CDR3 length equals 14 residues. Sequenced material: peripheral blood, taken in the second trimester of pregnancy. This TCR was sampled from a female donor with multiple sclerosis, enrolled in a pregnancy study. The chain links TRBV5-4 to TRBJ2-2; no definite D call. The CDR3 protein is CASTFPGSTGELFF. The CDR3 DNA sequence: TGTGCCAGCACCTTCCCCGGTTCCACCGGGGAGCTGTTTTTT.